One and the same sample provided the 22 T cell receptor beta chains below, sequenced in a study of T cells in localized non-small cell lung cancer. Some clones are missing from TCRdb's copy, which holds only in-frame ones; the method was immunoSEQ multiplex PCR. The data hold roughly 50,000 clones, with over 75% observed a single time. The sample consisted of peripheral blood, taken before any cancer treatment. The receptors derive from a female donor aged 60 or older with stage II squamous cell lung carcinoma.

The chain joins TRBV6-5 to TRBJ1-1, with a tentative D call TRBD1 (6 bases). V lost 4 bases and J lost 5, with 20 bases in between. In germline, CDR1 is MNHEY, CDR2 SVGAGI. The CDR3 spans 16 residues. As DNA, the CDR3 is TGTGCCAGCAGTTCCTTACAGGGACGCCGGTGGACTGAAGCTTTCTTT. This sequence encodes CASSSLQGRRWTEAFF.

J is TRBJ1-1 and V is TRBV19, with 11 nucleotides matching TRBD1. Unmatched junction bases numbered 11, after V lost 5 bases and J lost 6 bases. The CDR3 sequence is 16 residues long. Germline assignment: CDR1 LNHDA and CDR2 SQIVND (reference sequence). The CDR3 DNA sequence: TGTGCCAGTAGTTTCGGACAGGGGGCGAACAGCGCTGAAGCTTTCTTT. This codes for CASSFGQGANSAEAFF.

J is TRBJ1-6 and V is TRBV4-1; no clear D gene. The germline V gene encodes CDR1 MGHRA and CDR2 YSYEKL. The CDR3 runs 17 residues. Trimming stripped 1 base from V and 1 base from J, with 11 bases between. The CDR3 reads CASSQGIVGSYNSPLHF. As DNA, the CDR3 is TGCGCCAGCAGCCAAGGAATAGTGGGTTCCTATAATTCACCCCTCCACTTT.

V gene TRBV27 combines with J gene TRBJ1-2, with D tentatively TRBD1 (5 bases). Looked up from germline, CDR1 is MNHEY and CDR2 is SMNVEV (reference sequence). CDR3 length equals 13 residues. The V gene lost 2 bases and the J gene lost 7 bases, with 11 bases spanning the gap. As DNA, the CDR3 is TGTGCCAGCAGTTTAACCGGGACGATTGGCTACACCTTC. Amino acid sequence: CASSLTGTIGYTF.

This clone was seen a few times. V usage is TRBV27 and J usage is TRBJ2-3; no reliable D call. V lost 2 bases and J lost 1, with 10 bases in between. Germline V CDR1 and CDR2: MNHEY, SMNVEV (reference sequence). The CDR3 sequence is 15 residues long. Here the CDR3 DNA reads TGTGCCAGCAGTTTAAGAGGTTCCGGCACAGATACGCAGTATTTT. It is translated as CASSLRGSGTDTQYF.

The chain recombines TRBV27 with TRBJ1-1; tentative D call: TRBD1 (6 bases). Trimming removed 4 bases at V and 1 base at J, with 7 bases between. The V gene's germline CDR1 is MNHEY and CDR2 SMNVEV (reference sequence). The length of the CDR3 is 13 residues. The CDR3 spells CASSYRENTEAFF. DNA for the CDR3: TGTGCCAGCAGTTACAGGGAGAACACTGAAGCTTTCTTT.

The rearrangement joins TRBV4-1 to TRBJ1-1, with D possibly being TRBD1 (5 bases). This CDR3 has 14 amino acids. V was pared by 4 bases and J by 4 bases, with 13 bases between. From germline, CDR1 is MGHRA and CDR2 YSYEKL. The CDR3 sequence: CASSPAGRGTEAFF. The DNA of the CDR3 is TGCGCCAGCAGCCCCGCCGGAAGGGGCACTGAAGCTTTCTTT.

This chain links TRBV2 with TRBJ1-1, with TRBD1 matching over 7 bases. V was pared by 9 bases and J by 5 bases, with 6 bases of the junction left unmatched. CDR3 length equals 12 residues. Germline V gene data show CDR1 as SNHLY and CDR2 as FYNNEI. The CDR3 coding sequence is TGTGCCAGAGGAGGGGGCGGGACTGAAGCTTTCTTT. Its protein is CARGGGGTEAFF.

The chain recombines TRBV7-3 with TRBJ2-5, with D perhaps TRBD1 or TRBD2 (7 bases each). V shed 5 bases and J shed 5 bases, with 18 bases lying between them. CDR3 length: 15 amino acids. Germline V gene sequence: CDR1 SGHTA, CDR2 FQGTGA. The chain's CDR3 is CASSHSTGRGETQYF. The CDR3 nucleotides are TGTGCCAGCAGCCACTCGACAGGGAGGGGTGAGACCCAGTACTTC.

Here the CDR3 reads CASSFRGQGNTEAFF. In nucleotides, the CDR3 is TGTGCCAGCAGTTTTAGGGGGCAGGGGAACACTGAAGCTTTCTTT. V is TRBV7-3 and J is TRBJ1-1; the match to TRBD1 covers 7 bases. Trimming took 6 bases from V and 1 from J; bases not matched to a gene: 8. Germline-derived CDR1 and CDR2 are SGHTA and FQGTGA. The CDR3 loop spans 15 amino acids. The full variable domain, its missing parts supplied by reference TRBV7-3 and TRBJ1-1, is GAGVSQTPSNKVTEKGKYVELRCDPISGHTALYWYRQSLGQGPEFLIYFQGTGAADDSGLPNDRFFAVRPEGSVSTLKIQRTERGDSAVYLCASSFRGQGNTEAFFGQGTRLTVV.

The chain is built from TRBV27 and TRBJ2-7; TRBD1 or TRBD2 may be the D gene (6 bases each). V was pared by 5 bases and J by 3 bases, with 17 bases between. The germline V gene encodes CDR1 MNHEY and CDR2 SMNVEV (reference sequence). The CDR3 is made up of 15 amino acids. The CDR3: CASSIRGTRGYEQYF. In nucleotides, the CDR3 is TGTGCCAGCAGTATCCGGGGGACACGGGGCTACGAGCAGTACTTC.

The rearrangement links TRBV4-3 to TRBJ2-3; 14 nucleotides match TRBD2. Germline values: CDR1 LGHNA, CDR2 YSLEER. V shed 3 bases and J 5 bases; nucleotides not matched to a gene: 7. There are 17 residues in the CDR3. Here the CDR3 reads CASSQTSGGARGDTQYF. For the CDR3, the DNA is TGCGCCAGCAGCCAGACTAGCGGGGGGGCCCGAGGAGATACGCAGTATTTT.

The chain recombines TRBV5-4 with TRBJ2-5; the D gene is possibly TRBD1 (6 bases). This CDR3 contains 13 residues. V was cut by 4 bases and J by 5 bases, with 12 bases left in between. CDR1 and CDR2 from the germline V gene are SGHNT and YYREEE (reference sequence). The CDR3 DNA reads as TGTGCCAGCAGCCCGGCGACAGGCGAGACCCAGTACTTC. Protein sequence: CASSPATGETQYF.

The rearrangement joins TRBV7-8 to TRBJ1-1, with TRBD1 matching over 7 bases. This CDR3 has 15 amino acids. Germline values: CDR1 SGHVS, CDR2 FQNEAQ. The trim removed 1 base at V and 0 bases at J, leaving 2 bases unmatched. CDR3 protein: CASSLEGTVNTEAFF. In DNA form, the CDR3 reads TGTGCCAGCAGCTTAGAAGGGACAGTGAACACTGAAGCTTTCTTT. Drawing the rest from reference TRBV7-8 and TRBJ1-1, the complete variable domain is GAGVSQSPRYKVAKRGQDVALRCDPISGHVSLFWYQQALGQGPEFLTYFQNEAQLDKSGLPSDRFFAERPEGSVSTLKIQRTQQEDSAVYLCASSLEGTVNTEAFFGQGTRLTVV.

The J gene is TRBJ1-1, the V gene TRBV6-5; a possible D gene is TRBD1 (5 bases). In germline, CDR1 is MNHEY, CDR2 SVGAGI. The CDR3 contains 13 residues. Trimming took 8 bases from V and 1 from J, leaving 11 bases between them. The CDR3 DNA follows: TGTGCCAGCTTGGGGCAAGCGAACACTGAAGCTTTCTTT. Its protein is CASLGQANTEAFF.

The V gene is TRBV5-4, the J gene TRBJ2-7; D tentatively fits TRBD1 or TRBD2 (5 bases each). The CDR3 has 13 residues. Germline lookup yields CDR1 SGHNT and CDR2 YYREEE (reference sequence). Deletions cut 1 base from V and 5 bases from J, with 10 bases between. The CDR3 DNA is TGTGCCAGCAGCTTGTGGGGGAGAGACGAGCAGTACTTC. This translates into CASSLWGRDEQYF.

The chain recombines TRBV7-3 with TRBJ2-1, with D unresolved. Germline CDR1 is SGHTA and CDR2 is FQGTGA. V was clipped by 1 base and J by 8 bases, with 15 bases between them. The CDR3 covers 15 residues. The CDR3 DNA reads TGTGCCAGCAGCTTAATTGGCCAGGCCCGCGATGAGCAGTTCTTC. This sequence encodes CASSLIGQARDEQFF.

The chain uses TRBV6-5 and TRBJ1-6, with unresolved D. Germline V gives CDR1 MNHEY, CDR2 SVGAGI. Trimming shortened V by 5 bases and J by 8 bases, and 7 bases separated the two germline ends. The CDR3 length is 12 residues. The CDR3 DNA reads as TGTGCCAGCAGTCTAGGGCATTCACCCCTCCACTTT. Translating gives CASSLGHSPLHF.

J is TRBJ1-5 and V is TRBV2; TRBD1 agrees at 10 bases. The J segment lost 4 bases and the V segment lost 4 bases, leaving 13 bases of the junction unmatched. This CDR3 region has 18 residues. From germline, CDR1 is SNHLY and CDR2 FYNNEI. Written as DNA, the CDR3 is TGTGCCAGCAGTGTGCCCGGCTCCCGACAGGGGGCAAATCAGCCCCAGCATTTT. It codes for CASSVPGSRQGANQPQHF.

This chain joins TRBV5-1 and TRBJ1-2, with 7 bases identical to TRBD1. V trimming: 0 bases; J trimming: 4 bases; junction bases outside the gene matches: 6. The CDR3 is 15 residues long. Germline V CDR1 and CDR2: SGHRS, YFSETQ. This chain's CDR3 is CASSLGQGIIYGYTF. CDR3 nucleotide sequence: TGCGCCAGCAGCTTGGGACAGGGAATAATCTATGGCTACACCTTC.

CDR3 sequence reads: CASSFQGEPYEQYF. Written as DNA, the CDR3 is TGCGCCAGCAGCTTTCAGGGGGAGCCCTACGAGCAGTACTTC. This chain joins TRBV5-1 and TRBJ2-7; 7 bases align to TRBD1. The CDR3 consists of 14 residues. The germline V gene has CDR1 SGHRS and CDR2 YFSETQ. Trimming took 2 bases from V and 2 from J; bases not matched to a gene: 4. Supplemented by reference TRBV5-1 and TRBJ2-7, the full variable domain reads KAGVTQTPRYLIKTRGQQVTLSCSPISGHRSVSWYQQTPGQGLQFLFEYFSETQRNKGNFPGRFSGRQFSNSRSEMNVSTLELGDSALYLCASSFQGEPYEQYFGPGTRLTVT.

The chain couples TRBV19 to TRBJ1-5, with TRBD1 identical over 7 bases. Germline V gives CDR1 LNHDA, CDR2 SQIVND (reference sequence). The CDR3 has 13 amino acids. V was clipped by 6 bases and J by 7 bases; unmatched bases: 6. The CDR3 sequence: CASSDRVEQPQHF. The DNA for the CDR3 is TGTGCCAGTAGCGACAGGGTAGAGCAGCCCCAGCATTTT.